This T cell receptor (beta chain) derives from a study of T cell repertoires in cytomegalovirus infection. At the level of the study: CMV infection together with matching HLA type was indicated by public TCR beta signatures.

In this sample, this clonotype turned up many times. TCRdb itself ran the reads through MiXCR, one entry per CDR3 protein. The sample includes hundreds of thousands of distinct CDR3 sequences, 20% to 25% of them seen just once. This CDR3 is built from 15 residues. Germline V lookup: CDR1 SGHTA, CDR2 FQGNSA. V lost 1 base, J lost 0 bases, and 6 bases lay in between. The chain has TRBV7-2 and TRBJ2-2; TRBD1 is a possible D gene (6 bases). The receptor's source is a human donor in good health (CMV status not recorded). Some clones in this sample may be carry-over from other donors' samples. The specimen sequenced was CD8+ T cells from PBMCs. CDR3 nucleotide sequence: TGTGCCAGCAGCTTAGGGACAGCGAACACCGGGGAGCTGTTTTTT. Its translation: CASSLGTANTGELFF.